This entry features one TCR beta chain sequence. The data were produced by immunoSEQ multiplex PCR, yet TCRdb's version contains in-frame clones alone and is incomplete. Of 86,000 or so clones in the sample, more than 70% were seen once. Documented time point: pretreatment peripheral blood. Locally advanced or metastatic urothelial carcinoma affected the patients. These data originate in a study of PD-L1 blockade in urothelial cancer. For the study at large: The analyses of blood took place 3 weeks (second dose) and 6 weeks after treatment start. When blood samples were assessed, the median T cell count was 120,000 to 150,000.

Unmatched junction bases numbered 8, after V lost 7 bases and J lost 5 bases. Per the germline V gene, CDR1 is MNHEY and CDR2 is SVGAGI. This CDR3 is built from 13 residues. The V gene is TRBV6-5, the J gene TRBJ2-7; TRBD1 matches at 7 bases. Sample: PBMCs, taken around atezolizumab (anti-PD-L1) treatment. The source of this sequence is a man aged 55 to 69 with urothelial cancer. The CDR3 sequence is CASNRQGRDEQYF. CDR3 DNA: TGTGCCAGCAATCGACAGGGCCGTGACGAGCAGTACTTC.